This T cell receptor beta chain stems from a study of blood T cell repertoires in COVID-19. Participants, about 18 to 90 years old, spanned around 26 US areas. Cohorts were determined from participant-reported clinical history. Donors in Cohort 3 counted as recovered after two negative PCRs, clearance, or symptom resolution. Authors' analysis steps: Amplification from reference gene primers served as the basis for estimated nucleated cell counts. Produced via immunoSEQ multiplex PCR; TCRdb's table is partial and in-frame only. The DNA gave D and trimming, while V, J and clone size come from that table. The table lists about 380,000 clones, roughly 86% of them singletons. In germline, CDR1 is LNHDA, CDR2 SQIVND (reference sequence). The CDR3 consists of 13 residues. Trimming stripped 6 bases from V and 10 bases from J, with 16 bases between.

Sequences were obtained from PBMCs or T cells enriched from blood (not recorded which). This sequence originates from a young man who had recovered from COVID-19. This chain links TRBV19 with TRBJ2-1; TRBD2 might be the D (6 bases). The CDR3 spells CASRVGGTREQFF. The DNA of the CDR3 is TGTGCCAGTAGGGTCGGGGGAACGAGAGAGCAGTTCTTC.